This is a list of T cell receptor beta chains from one sample in a study of blood T cells in healthy people across ages. TCRdb recomputed calls from the 5' RACE reads with MiXCR, one row per CDR3 protein. This sample has about 640,000 distinct CDR3 sequences, with roughly 43% found just once. Sequencing used blood. These receptors were obtained from an elderly man in good health. The CDR3 runs from the conserved cysteine through the conserved F or W. D genes are given only for firm matches. A row's size may be missing; if present it is once, few, many or a size class.

len | j_gene | d_gene | v_gene | abundance | CDR3nt | CDR3aa
13 | TRBJ2-5 | NA | TRBV29-1 | many | TGCAGCGTTGAAGTTGGACAACAAGAGACCCAGTACTTC | CSVEVGQQETQYF
17 | TRBJ2-7 | TRBD1 | TRBV28 | few | TGTGCCAGCAGTGCAAAAGGCCTGGGACAGGGTTCCTACGAGCAGTACTTC | CASSAKGLGQGSYEQYF
13 | TRBJ2-5 | NA | TRBV10-3 | NA | TGTGCCATCAGCAGACCCCCTGCAGAGACCCAGTACTTC | CAISRPPAETQYF
14 | TRBJ2-7 | NA | TRBV20-1 | NA | TGCAGTGCAAAAAGCGTGGCTCCCCAAGGCGAGCAGTACTTC | CSAKSVAPQGEQYF
15 | TRBJ2-1 | TRBD1 | TRBV20-1 | NA | TGCAGTGCTAGATCAACGGACAGGGTGGGCAATGAGCAGTTCTTC | CSARSTDRVGNEQFF
15 | TRBJ1-1 | TRBD1 | TRBV28 | NA | TGTGCCAGCAGACCACAAGACAGGGTGGTCTCTGAAGCTTTCTTT | CASRPQDRVVSEAFF
16 | TRBJ2-3 | TRBD2 | TRBV20-1 | NA | TGCAGTGCTTGGACTAGCGGGAGGGCCTCGGCAGATACGCAGTATTTT | CSAWTSGRASADTQYF
12 | TRBJ1-1 | NA | TRBV19 | NA | TGTGCCAGTAAGGATGGGAACACTGAAGCTTTCTTT | CASKDGNTEAFF
17 | TRBJ2-1 | TRBD2 | TRBV12-3/TRBV12-4 | NA | TGTGCCAGCAGTTTTGGACTAGCGGGAGGGTTTGACTATGAGCAGTTCTTC | CASSFGLAGGFDYEQFF
13 | TRBJ2-7 | NA | TRBV7-2 | few | TGTGCCAGCAGCGTTAGGGGGGCCGACGAGCAGTACTTC | CASSVRGADEQYF
14 | TRBJ1-2 | TRBD1 | TRBV29-1 | many | TGCAGCGTTGAGCCACAGGGGGTCGGGTATGGCTACACCTTC | CSVEPQGVGYGYTF
13 | TRBJ1-5 | NA | TRBV20-1 | NA | TGCAGTGCTAAACAGGCTGTGAATCAGCCCCAGCATTTT | CSAKQAVNQPQHF
11 | TRBJ2-7 | NA | TRBV6-2/TRBV6-3 | few | TGTGCCAGCAGTTACATCCACGAGCAGTACTTC | CASSYIHEQYF
15 | TRBJ2-5 | NA | TRBV10-1 | NA | TGCGCCAGCAGTGAGTCCCAGGGCGTCAGGGAGACCCAGTACTTC | CASSESQGVRETQYF
17 | TRBJ2-2 | TRBD1 | TRBV4-1 | few | TGCGCCAGCAGCCGAACCGCCGGGACAGGCAACACCGGGGAGCTGTTTTTT | CASSRTAGTGNTGELFF
14 | TRBJ2-3 | NA | TRBV20-1 | NA | TGCAGTGGGAATTCCGGGGCGGGGACAGATACGCAGTATTTT | CSGNSGAGTDTQYF
16 | TRBJ1-1 | NA | TRBV7-2 | once | TGTGCCAGCAGCTTAAAGGTGGGGGCTCGGAACACTGAAGCTTTCTTT | CASSLKVGARNTEAFF
15 | TRBJ1-2 | NA | TRBV7-9 | NA | TGTGCCAGCAGCGAAGGGACCGGGACCAAATCCAGCTACACCTTC | CASSEGTGTKSSYTF